The sequence of this T cell receptor (beta chain) was determined in a study of blood T cells in healthy people across ages. This CDR3 contains 15 residues. Germline V CDR1 and CDR2: LNHDA, SQIVND (reference sequence). V was pared by 6 bases and J by 7 bases, with 9 bases of the junction left unmatched. PCR was performed a second time for about 7 to 11 cycles using a sample-barcoded 5' primer and a J-beta primer mix. TCRdb analysed the 5' RACE reads with MiXCR anew, one entry per CDR3 protein. This repertoire shows hundreds of thousands of distinct CDR3 sequences, 20% to 25% found once; its top ten account for roughly 9%. The sample was also linked to a second study, of T cells of mothers and their children. That publication notes: Related mother-child pairs shared slightly more overlap than unrelated pairs, but the difference was non-significant.

The sequence came from a boy aged 5-17 years in good health. Sample: blood. The rearrangement uses TRBV19 and TRBJ2-1; TRBD2 aligns across 10 bases. The CDR3 DNA follows: TGTGCCAGTAGCAAGAGCGGGGGGGTGAAGAATGAGCAGTTCTTC. Protein product: CASSKSGGVKNEQFF.